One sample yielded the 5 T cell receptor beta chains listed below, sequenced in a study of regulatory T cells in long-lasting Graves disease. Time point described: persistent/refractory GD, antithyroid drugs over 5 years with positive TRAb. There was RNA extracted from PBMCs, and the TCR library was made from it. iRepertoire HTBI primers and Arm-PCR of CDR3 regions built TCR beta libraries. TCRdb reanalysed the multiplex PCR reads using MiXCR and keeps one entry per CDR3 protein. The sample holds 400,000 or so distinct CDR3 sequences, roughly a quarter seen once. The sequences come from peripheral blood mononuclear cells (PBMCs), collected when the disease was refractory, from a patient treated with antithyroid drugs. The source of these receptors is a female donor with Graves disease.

The CDR3, as DNA: TGTGCCAGCAGCTCCGGGACAGGGGGCAGCCTCTATGGCTACACCTTC. Protein sequence: CASSSGTGGSLYGYTF. The chain has TRBV2 and TRBJ1-2, with 12 bases fitting TRBD1. The CDR3 consists of 16 residues. Germline CDR1 is SNHLY and CDR2 is FYNNEI. V trimming: 6 bases; J trimming: 4 bases; junction bases outside the gene matches: 9.

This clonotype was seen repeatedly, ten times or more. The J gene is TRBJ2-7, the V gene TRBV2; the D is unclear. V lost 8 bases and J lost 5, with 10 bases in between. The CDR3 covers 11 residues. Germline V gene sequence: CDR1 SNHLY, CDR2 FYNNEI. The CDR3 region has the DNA TGTGCCAGCGCCCCAGAGAACGAGCAGTACTTC. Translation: CASAPENEQYF.

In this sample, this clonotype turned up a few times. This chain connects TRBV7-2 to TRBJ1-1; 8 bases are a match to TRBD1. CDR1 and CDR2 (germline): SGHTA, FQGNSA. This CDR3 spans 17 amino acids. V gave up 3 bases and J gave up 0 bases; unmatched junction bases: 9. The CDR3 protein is CASSFPGTGRLNTEAFF. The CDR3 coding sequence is TGTGCCAGCAGCTTCCCCGGGACAGGACGACTGAACACTGAAGCTTTCTTT. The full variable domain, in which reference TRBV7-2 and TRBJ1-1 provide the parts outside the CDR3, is GAGVSQSPSNKVTEKGKDVELRCDPISGHTALYWYRQSLGQGLEFLIYFQGNSAPDKSGLPSDRFSAERTGGSVSTLTIQRTQQEDSAVYLCASSFPGTGRLNTEAFFGQGTRLTVV.

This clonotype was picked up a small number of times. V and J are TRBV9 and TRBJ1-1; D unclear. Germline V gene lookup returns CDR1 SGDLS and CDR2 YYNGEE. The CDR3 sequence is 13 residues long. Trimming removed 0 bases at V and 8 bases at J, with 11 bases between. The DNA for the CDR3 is TGTGCCAGCAGCGTAGTCAGCTCGATCGAAGCTTTCTTT. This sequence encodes CASSVVSSIEAFF.

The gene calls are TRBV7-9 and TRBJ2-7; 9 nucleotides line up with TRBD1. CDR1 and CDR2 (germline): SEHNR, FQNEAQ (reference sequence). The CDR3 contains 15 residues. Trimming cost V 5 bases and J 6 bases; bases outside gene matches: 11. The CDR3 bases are TGTGCCAGCAGCAAAGGGACAGGGAAAAGGGTCGAGCAGTACTTC. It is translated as CASSKGTGKRVEQYF.